Below, 10 T cell receptor beta chains from the same sample are listed, as sequenced in a study of CD8 T cells in Susac syndrome. The authors reverse transcribed roughly 0.5 to 1 ug RNA with random hexamers. MiXCR, applied by TCRdb to the immunoSEQ multiplex PCR reads, yields one record per CDR3 protein. The data contain about 160,000 distinct CDR3 sequences, around 94% of them singletons. The sequenced sample consisted of CD4+ T cells from PBMCs. All receptors come from a human donor with multiple sclerosis.

The V and J genes are TRBV6-5 and TRBJ1-1; D may be TRBD1 (6 bases). This CDR3 spans 15 amino acids. V shed 0 bases and J shed 5 bases, with 13 bases lying between them. The germline CDR1 and CDR2 sequences are MNHEY and SVGAGI. CDR3 protein: CASSYSRSQGTEAFF. In DNA, the CDR3 is TGTGCCAGCAGTTACTCGAGGTCTCAGGGGACTGAAGCTTTCTTT.

Remarks on this clonotype: An end of the junction differs from the germline gene, which may be a read error. The genes are TRBV6-1 and TRBJ2-4; 12 bases line up with TRBD2. This CDR3 is built from 15 residues. Germline CDR1 is MNHNS and CDR2 is SASEGT. The CDR3 region has the DNA TGTGCCAGCAGCGAAGGGACTAGCGGGTGGTCCATTCAGTACTTC. It is translated as CASSEGTSGWSIQYF.

V and J are TRBV6-1 and TRBJ2-7; D may be TRBD1 (8 bases). The CDR3 totals 16 residues. V was clipped by 5 bases and J by 1 base, with 18 bases between them. The germline V gene encodes CDR1 MNHNS and CDR2 SASEGT. The CDR3 loop is CASSQTSGTGSYEQYF. The CDR3 coding sequence is TGTGCCAGCAGTCAGACCAGCGGGACAGGATCCTACGAGCAGTACTTC.

V gene TRBV15 combines with J gene TRBJ2-7, with a possible D match to TRBD2 (6 bases). This CDR3 spans 17 amino acids. V gave up 3 bases and J gave up 0 bases, with 18 bases separating them. Germline V gene data show CDR1 as LNHNV and CDR2 as YYDKDF (reference sequence). The CDR3 DNA reads as TGTGCCACCAGCAGTTGGGGGGAGACACCAATCTCCTACGAGCAGTACTTC. Protein sequence: CATSSWGETPISYEQYF.

The chain links TRBV7-2 to TRBJ1-4, with a possible D match to TRBD1 (6 bases). Trimming shortened V by 7 bases and J by 10 bases, and 16 bases separated the two germline ends. CDR1 and CDR2 (germline): SGHTA, FQGNSA. The CDR3 runs 13 residues. Here the CDR3 DNA reads TGTGCCAGCACCTGGAACAGGGAAGGAAAACTGTTTTTT. Translating gives CASTWNREGKLFF. The entire variable domain, with the rest obtained from reference TRBV7-2 and TRBJ1-4, is as follows: GAGVSQSPSNKVTEKGKDVELRCDPISGHTALYWYRQSLGQGLEFLIYFQGNSAPDKSGLPSDRFSAERTGGSVSTLTIQRTQQEDSAVYLCASTWNREGKLFFGSGTQLSVL.

This clonotype showed up just once. The rearrangement uses TRBV20-1 and TRBJ1-2, with 7 bases fitting TRBD1. The V gene end was trimmed by 6 bases and the J gene end by 4 bases; junction bases not matched to a gene: 8. CDR1 is DFQATT, CDR2 SNEGSKA, per germline (reference sequence). The CDR3 is 13 amino acids. In DNA, the CDR3 is TGCAGTGCCCAACAGGGGTCGGGCTATGGCTACACCTTC. This translates into CSAQQGSGYGYTF.

This clonotype was seen a handful of times. The chain uses TRBV6-1 and TRBJ1-1, with unresolved D. Germline values: CDR1 MNHNS, CDR2 SASEGT. This CDR3 is 13 amino acids long. V was pared by 2 bases and J by 6 bases, with 10 bases between. Here the CDR3 reads CASSEPGVAEAFF. The CDR3 DNA sequence: TGTGCCAGCAGTGAACCCGGGGTGGCTGAAGCTTTCTTT.

This CDR3 is CASSLGRDEQFF. CDR3 nucleotide sequence: TGCGCCAGCAGCCTTGGACGGGATGAGCAGTTCTTC. V usage is TRBV5-1 and J usage is TRBJ2-1; unclear D gene. V gave up 4 bases and J gave up 8 bases, with 10 bases separating them. This CDR3 contains 12 residues. Germline V CDR1 and CDR2: SGHRS, YFSETQ.

The J gene is TRBJ2-7, the V gene TRBV12-3 or TRBV12-4; no clear D. The CDR3 covers 13 residues. With 2 bases removed from V and 7 bases from J, the gap between germline ends came to 12 bases. For the CDR3, the DNA is TGTGCCAGCAGTTTATTAGAACGGCAAGAGCAGTACTTC. This codes for CASSLLERQEQYF.

This chain joins TRBV20-1 and TRBJ2-7; TRBD1 might be the D (6 bases). The CDR3 spans 15 residues. Germline lookup yields CDR1 DFQATT and CDR2 SNEGSKA (reference sequence). V dropped 3 bases and J dropped 1 base, with 16 bases sitting between them. CDR3 region: CSASIWDIPSYEQYF. In DNA form, the CDR3 reads TGCAGTGCTAGTATTTGGGACATACCATCCTACGAGCAGTACTTC.